The 20 T cell receptor beta chains reported below all come from one sample, sequenced in a study of OX40 agonist ivuxolimab in advanced cancers. The receptor library was made with the immunoSEQ multiplex PCR assay. The immuneACCESS repertoire file appears here via TCRdb, limited to in-frame rearrangements. These files lack a portion of the clones; in checked studies, under half of the deficit traces to unresolved V genes, and the cause of the others is not known. Counted in this sample were around 18,000 clones; around 87% of them appeared once. Around a third of the sample lies in the top ten. Sequenced here: CD4+ or CD8+ T cells sorted from blood, sampled in a trial of the OX40 agonist ivuxolimab. The receptor set was obtained from an adult with an advanced solid tumor such as melanoma, head and neck, liver or kidney cancer.

This clone appeared once. V is TRBV27 and J is TRBJ2-5; tentatively, D is TRBD2 (5 bases). The V end lost 3 bases, the J end lost 5 bases, and 10 bases lay between the germline ends. The CDR3 extends over 13 amino acids. CDR1 is MNHEY and CDR2 is SMNVEV in the germline V gene (reference sequence). In DNA, the CDR3 is TGTGCCAGCAGTTTTGGGGTAGCGGAGACCCAGTACTTC. Protein sequence: CASSFGVAETQYF.

Written as DNA, the CDR3 is TGTGCCAGCAGCCTCCGGGACAGGGGAGAAAACGAGCAGTACTTC. As protein: CASSLRDRGENEQYF. The J gene is TRBJ2-7, the V gene TRBV13, with 10 nucleotides matching TRBD1. Germline V gene data show CDR1 as PRHDT and CDR2 as FYEKMQ (reference sequence). The V segment lost 5 bases and the J segment 5 bases; nucleotides outside the gene matches: 9. The CDR3 is 15 residues long.

V usage is TRBV4-1 and J usage is TRBJ1-5; the match to TRBD1 covers 9 bases. Looked up from germline, CDR1 is MGHRA and CDR2 is YSYEKL. V lost 1 base and J lost 5; bases outside the gene matches: 3. CDR3 length: 15 residues. CDR3 sequence (DNA): TGCGCCAGCAGCCAAGGCGGACAGGGGCATCAGCCCCAGCATTTT. Its translation is CASSQGGQGHQPQHF.

V is TRBV7-6 and J is TRBJ2-7; 7 positions agree with TRBD2. The CDR3 extends over 13 amino acids. The trim removed 3 bases at V and 2 bases at J, leaving 1 base unmatched. Germline V gives CDR1 SGHVS, CDR2 FNYEAQ. In DNA, the CDR3 is TGTGCCAGCAGCTTGGGGACTACCTACGAGCAGTACTTC. It translates to CASSLGTTYEQYF.

The chain links TRBV19 to TRBJ2-1; 8 bases align to TRBD2. J lost 4 bases, V lost 6 bases, and 5 bases had no gene match. This CDR3 is 14 amino acids long. From germline, CDR1 is LNHDA and CDR2 SQIVND (reference sequence). CDR3 loop: CASRGLAGYNEQFF. CDR3 DNA sequence: TGTGCCAGTAGGGGTCTAGCGGGTTACAATGAGCAGTTCTTC.

The chain combines TRBV28 with TRBJ2-7; 9 bases line up with TRBD1. V dropped 2 bases and J dropped 1; count of bases not matched to a gene: 6. The CDR3 length is 16 residues. Per germline, CDR1 MDHEN and CDR2 SYDVKM. CDR3 nucleotides: TGTGCCAGCAGTTTAGGCGCCGGGACAGGGTCCTACGAGCAGTACTTC. Translating it yields CASSLGAGTGSYEQYF.

This chain joins TRBV11-2 and TRBJ2-1; D might be TRBD2 (6 bases). The CDR3 covers 17 residues. Germline CDR1 and CDR2: SGHAT and FQNNGV. V lost 5 bases to trimming and J lost 0 bases, with 17 bases between them. CDR3 amino acids: CASSPNPGLSSYNEQFF. The CDR3 DNA is TGTGCCAGCAGCCCAAACCCGGGACTGAGCTCCTACAATGAGCAGTTCTTC.

The V gene is TRBV19, the J gene TRBJ2-3; D is unclear. V was clipped by 5 bases and J by 2 bases, with 8 bases between them. Germline assignment: CDR1 LNHDA and CDR2 SQIVND (reference sequence). This CDR3 region has 13 residues. CDR3 coding DNA: TGTGCCAGTAGTTGGACGTCCACAGATACGCAGTATTTT. It translates to CASSWTSTDTQYF.

The chain employs TRBV27 and TRBJ1-5; D ambiguous. Per the germline V gene, CDR1 is MNHEY and CDR2 is SMNVEV (reference sequence). This CDR3 region has 14 residues. The germline V and J ends were trimmed by 5 bases and 3 bases, with 11 bases remaining between them. In nucleotides, the CDR3 is TGTGCCAGCAGTCTTAACACGTTCAATCAGCCCCAGCATTTT. Translation gives CASSLNTFNQPQHF.

The chain uses TRBV21-1 and TRBJ2-1; the table's D call TRBD1 went unverified against the DNA. TRBV21-1 is marked as a pseudogene. This CDR3 spans 15 amino acids. Here the CDR3 DNA reads TGTGCCAGCAGCAGGAGGACAGGGACCGACAATGAGCAGTTCTTC. Encoded protein: CASSRRTGTDNEQFF.

J is TRBJ1-3 and V is TRBV28; 7 bases align to TRBD1. Germline values: CDR1 MDHEN, CDR2 SYDVKM. CDR3 length: 16 residues. The ends lost 2 bases at V and 4 bases at J; junction bases unmatched: 8. The CDR3 nucleotides read TGTGCCAGCAGTTTACGAGTGGACAGGTTCGGAAACACCATATATTTT. Its protein product is CASSLRVDRFGNTIYF. Complete variable domain (other parts from reference TRBV28 and TRBJ1-3): DVKVTQSSRYLVKRTGEKVFLECVQDMDHENMFWYRQDPGLGLRLIYFSYDVKMKEKGDIPEGYSVSREKKERFSLILESASTNQTSMYLCASSLRVDRFGNTIYFGEGSWLTVV.

This chain links TRBV18 with TRBJ2-2; possible D gene TRBD2, 6 bases. This CDR3 is 15 amino acids long. The V end lost 4 bases, the J end lost 2 bases, and 11 bases lay between the germline ends. From germline, CDR1 is KGHSH and CDR2 LQKENI. CDR3 in amino acids: CASSRRDFNTGELFF. In DNA, the CDR3 is TGTGCCAGCTCACGCCGGGACTTTAACACCGGGGAGCTGTTTTTT.

This clone was found a few times. This chain uses TRBV9 with TRBJ2-7, with 8 bases fitting TRBD1. J was trimmed by 5 bases and V by 3 bases; bases with no gene match: 1. The CDR3 extends over 12 amino acids. Germline assignment: CDR1 SGDLS and CDR2 YYNGEE. The CDR3 bases are TGTGCCAGCAGCGGGACAGGGAACGAGCAGTACTTC. Protein: CASSGTGNEQYF. The whole variable domain, remainder taken from reference TRBV9 and TRBJ2-7, is DSGVTQTPKHLITATGQRVTLRCSPRSGDLSVYWYQQSLDQGLQFLIQYYNGEERAKGNILERFSAQQFPDLHSELNLSSLELGDSALYFCASSGTGNEQYFGPGTRLTVT.

The rearrangement links TRBV28 to TRBJ2-7, with TRBD2 identical over 11 bases. The CDR3 runs to 16 residues. V shed 3 bases, J shed 5 bases, and the junction held 9 bases outside the gene matches. Germline CDR1 reads MDHEN; CDR2 reads SYDVKM. Here the CDR3 reads CASSLTSGDFRDEQYF. For the CDR3, the DNA is TGTGCCAGCAGTTTGACTAGCGGGGACTTTAGGGACGAGCAGTACTTC.

The V call is TRBV29-1, the J call TRBJ1-1, with D possibly being TRBD1 (5 bases). Germline V gene lookup returns CDR1 SQVTM and CDR2 ANQGSEA. This CDR3 spans 13 amino acids. Trimming shortened V by 7 bases and J by 0 bases, and 12 bases separated the two germline ends. The CDR3 sequence is CSGIDSLNTEAFF. The CDR3 DNA sequence: TGCAGCGGGATCGACAGCCTGAACACTGAAGCTTTCTTT.

The rearrangement joins TRBV4-3 to TRBJ1-4; tentatively, D is TRBD1 (6 bases). The length of the CDR3 is 15 residues. The V end lost 0 bases, the J end lost 8 bases, and 13 bases lay between the germline ends. Looked up from germline, CDR1 is LGHNA and CDR2 is YSLEER. CDR3 in amino acids: CASSQDQGRQEKLFF. The CDR3 DNA reads TGCGCCAGCAGCCAAGATCAGGGGCGTCAAGAAAAACTGTTTTTT.

The V call is TRBV19, the J call TRBJ2-1; TRBD2 aligns across 10 bases. The germline gives CDR1 LNHDA, CDR2 SQIVND (reference sequence). J lost 3 bases, V lost 4 bases, and 3 bases had no gene match. This CDR3 has 15 residues. The CDR3 spells CASSTGTSDYNEQFF. The CDR3 nucleotides read TGTGCCAGTAGTACCGGGACTAGCGACTACAATGAGCAGTTCTTC.

The chain joins TRBV11-2 to TRBJ2-7, with D perhaps matching TRBD1 (6 bases). Germline V gene lookup returns CDR1 SGHAT and CDR2 FQNNGV. The CDR3 covers 13 residues. V was pared by 4 bases and J by 4 bases, with 11 bases between. DNA of the CDR3: TGTGCCAGCAGCTCGGCAGGGGAGTACGAGCAGTACTTC. The encoded protein is CASSSAGEYEQYF.

This rearrangement joins TRBV5-6 to TRBJ1-5; no clear D. The germline V gene has CDR1 SGHDT and CDR2 YYEEEE. The CDR3 runs to 15 residues. Trimming cost V 1 base and J 5 bases, with 13 bases left between them. CDR3 sequence: CASSLMSGKDQPQHF. In DNA, the CDR3 is TGTGCCAGCAGCTTGATGTCGGGAAAGGATCAGCCCCAGCATTTT. The complete variable domain, with remaining parts taken from reference TRBV5-6 and TRBJ1-5, reads DAGVTQSPTHLIKTRGQQVTLRCSPKSGHDTVSWYQQALGQGPQFIFQYYEEEERQRGNFPDRFSGHQFPNYSSELNVNALLLGDSALYLCASSLMSGKDQPQHFGDGTRLSIL.

This chain uses TRBV5-6 with TRBJ1-6; D is undetermined. The length of the CDR3 is 15 residues. V dropped 0 bases and J dropped 9 bases, with 13 bases sitting between them. CDR1 and CDR2 from the germline V gene are SGHDT and YYEEEE. The CDR3 DNA sequence: TGTGCCAGCAGCTTGGACAGCCTAGAGGGTTCACCCCTCCACTTT. Its translation: CASSLDSLEGSPLHF.